This TCR beta chain is from a study of cytomegalovirus exposure and HLA in healthy donors. The ends were cut back, 0 bases at V and 7 bases at J, with 13 bases in the middle. CDR3 length: 15 amino acids. Germline-derived CDR1 and CDR2 are LGHNA and YSLEER. 13 Jbeta primers and 60 Vbeta primers were used for the PCR. Generated by immunoSEQ multiplex PCR, the TCRdb table keeps only in-frame clones and is missing some. The profile shows over 65,000 clones, roughly four fifths of them singletons. This receptor was taken from a woman aged 25 to 39 in good health and CMV-seropositive. The J gene is TRBJ1-5, the V gene TRBV4-3; TRBD1 might be the D (5 bases). Sequencing input: PBMCs. The DNA of the CDR3 is TGCGCCAGCAGCCAAGAAAAGGGGCGGGGCCAGCCCCAGCATTTT. Its translation is CASSQEKGRGQPQHF.